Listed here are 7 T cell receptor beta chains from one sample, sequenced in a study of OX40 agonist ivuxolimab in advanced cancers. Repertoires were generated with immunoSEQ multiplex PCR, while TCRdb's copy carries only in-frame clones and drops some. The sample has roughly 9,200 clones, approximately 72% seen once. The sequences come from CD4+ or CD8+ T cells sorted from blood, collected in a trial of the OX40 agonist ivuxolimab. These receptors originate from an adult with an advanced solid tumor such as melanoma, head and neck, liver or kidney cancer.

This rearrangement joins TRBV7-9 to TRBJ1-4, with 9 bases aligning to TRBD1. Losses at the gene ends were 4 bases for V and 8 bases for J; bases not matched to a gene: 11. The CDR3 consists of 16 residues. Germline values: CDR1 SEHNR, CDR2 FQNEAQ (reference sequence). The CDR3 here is CASSSGTGIDGEKLFF. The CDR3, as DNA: TGTGCCAGCAGCTCCGGGACAGGGATTGACGGGGAAAAACTGTTTTTT.

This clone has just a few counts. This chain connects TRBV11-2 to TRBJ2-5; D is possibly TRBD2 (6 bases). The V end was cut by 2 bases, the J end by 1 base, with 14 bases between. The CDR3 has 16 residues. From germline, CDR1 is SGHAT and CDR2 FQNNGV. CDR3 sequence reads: CASSLKGGARQETQYF. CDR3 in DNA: TGTGCCAGCAGCTTAAAGGGCGGGGCCCGCCAAGAGACCCAGTACTTC.

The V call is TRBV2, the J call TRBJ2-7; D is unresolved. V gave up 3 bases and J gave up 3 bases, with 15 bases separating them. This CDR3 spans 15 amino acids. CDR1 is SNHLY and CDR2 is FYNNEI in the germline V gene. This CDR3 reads CASSEMSAPSYEQYF. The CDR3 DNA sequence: TGTGCCAGCAGTGAGATGAGCGCTCCTAGCTACGAGCAGTACTTC.

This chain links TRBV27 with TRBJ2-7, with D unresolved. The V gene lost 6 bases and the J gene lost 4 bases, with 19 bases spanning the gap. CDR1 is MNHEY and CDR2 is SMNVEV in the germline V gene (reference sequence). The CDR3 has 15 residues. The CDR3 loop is CASSLGTFLTYEQYF. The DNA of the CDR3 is TGTGCCAGCAGCCTTGGAACATTCCTCACATACGAGCAGTACTTC.

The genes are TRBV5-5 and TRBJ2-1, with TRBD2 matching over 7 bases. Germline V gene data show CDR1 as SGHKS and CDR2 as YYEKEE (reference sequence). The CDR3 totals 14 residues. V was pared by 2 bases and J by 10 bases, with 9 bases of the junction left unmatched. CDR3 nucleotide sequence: TGTGCCAGCAGCTTCACGGGAGGACCGACGGAGCAGTTCTTC. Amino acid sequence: CASSFTGGPTEQFF.

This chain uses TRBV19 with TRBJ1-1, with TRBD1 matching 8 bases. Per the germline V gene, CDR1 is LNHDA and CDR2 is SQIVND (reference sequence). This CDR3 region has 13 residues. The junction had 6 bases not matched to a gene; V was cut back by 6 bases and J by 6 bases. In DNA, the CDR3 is TGTGCCAGTAGAGGACAGGGTTCCTCTGAAGCTTTCTTT. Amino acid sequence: CASRGQGSSEAFF.

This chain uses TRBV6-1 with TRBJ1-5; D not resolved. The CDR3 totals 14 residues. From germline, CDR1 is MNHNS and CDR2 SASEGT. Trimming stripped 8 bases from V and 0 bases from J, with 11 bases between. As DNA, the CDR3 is TGTGCCAGCGGGGAACGGTTTAGCAATCAGCCCCAGCATTTT. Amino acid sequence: CASGERFSNQPQHF.